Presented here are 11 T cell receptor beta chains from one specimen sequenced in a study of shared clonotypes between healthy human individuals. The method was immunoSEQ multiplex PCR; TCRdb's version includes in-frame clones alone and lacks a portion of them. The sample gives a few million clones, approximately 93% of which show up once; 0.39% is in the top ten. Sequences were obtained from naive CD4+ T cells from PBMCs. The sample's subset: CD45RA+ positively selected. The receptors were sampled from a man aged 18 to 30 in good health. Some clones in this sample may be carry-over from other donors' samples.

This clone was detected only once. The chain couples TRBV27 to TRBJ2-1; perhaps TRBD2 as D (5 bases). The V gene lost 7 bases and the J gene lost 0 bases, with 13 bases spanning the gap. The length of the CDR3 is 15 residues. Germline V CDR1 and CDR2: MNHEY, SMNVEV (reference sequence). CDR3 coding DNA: TGTGCCAGCACCCCGGACTGGAGCTCCTACAATGAGCAGTTCTTC. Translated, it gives CASTPDWSSYNEQFF.

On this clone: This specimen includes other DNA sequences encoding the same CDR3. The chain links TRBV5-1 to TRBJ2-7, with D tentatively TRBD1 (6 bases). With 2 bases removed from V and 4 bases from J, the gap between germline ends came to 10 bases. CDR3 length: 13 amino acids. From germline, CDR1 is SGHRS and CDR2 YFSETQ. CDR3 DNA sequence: TGCGCCAGCAGCTTACAGGGTTCGTACGAGCAGTACTTC. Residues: CASSLQGSYEQYF.

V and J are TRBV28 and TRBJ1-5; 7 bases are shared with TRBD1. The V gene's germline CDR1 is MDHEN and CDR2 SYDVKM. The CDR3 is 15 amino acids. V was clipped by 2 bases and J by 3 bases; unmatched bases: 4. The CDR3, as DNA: TGTGCCAGCAGTTTAGACAGGGATAACAATCAGCCCCAGCATTTT. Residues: CASSLDRDNNQPQHF.

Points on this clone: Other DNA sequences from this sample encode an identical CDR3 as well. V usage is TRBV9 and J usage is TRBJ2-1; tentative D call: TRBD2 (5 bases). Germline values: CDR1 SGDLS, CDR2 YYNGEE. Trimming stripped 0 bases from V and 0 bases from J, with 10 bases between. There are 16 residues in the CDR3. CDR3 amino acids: CASSVGSGSSYNEQFF. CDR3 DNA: TGTGCCAGCAGCGTAGGAAGCGGAAGCTCCTACAATGAGCAGTTCTTC. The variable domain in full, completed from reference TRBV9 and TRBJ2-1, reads DSGVTQTPKHLITATGQRVTLRCSPRSGDLSVYWYQQSLDQGLQFLIQYYNGEERAKGNILERFSAQQFPDLHSELNLSSLELGDSALYFCASSVGSGSSYNEQFFGPGTRLTVL.

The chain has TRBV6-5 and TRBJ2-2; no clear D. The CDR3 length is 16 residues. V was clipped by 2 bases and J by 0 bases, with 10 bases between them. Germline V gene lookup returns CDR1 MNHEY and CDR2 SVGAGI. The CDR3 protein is CASSYRRAPNTGELFF. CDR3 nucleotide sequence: TGTGCCAGCAGTTACCGGCGCGCCCCGAACACCGGGGAGCTGTTTTTT.

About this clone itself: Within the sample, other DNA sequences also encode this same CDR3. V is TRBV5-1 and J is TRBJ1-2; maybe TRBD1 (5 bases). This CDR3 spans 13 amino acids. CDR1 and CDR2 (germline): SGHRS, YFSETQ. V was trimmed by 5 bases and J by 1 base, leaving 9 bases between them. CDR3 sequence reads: CASSPDSNYGYTF. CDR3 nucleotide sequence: TGCGCCAGCAGTCCAGACAGTAACTATGGCTACACCTTC.

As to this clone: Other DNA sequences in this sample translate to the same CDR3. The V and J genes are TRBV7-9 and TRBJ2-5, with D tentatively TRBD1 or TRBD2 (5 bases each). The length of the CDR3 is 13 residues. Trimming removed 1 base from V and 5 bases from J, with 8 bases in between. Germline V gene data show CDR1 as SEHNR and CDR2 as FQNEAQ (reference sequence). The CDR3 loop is CASSLVGAETQYF. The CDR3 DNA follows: TGTGCCAGCAGCTTAGTCGGGGCGGAGACCCAGTACTTC.

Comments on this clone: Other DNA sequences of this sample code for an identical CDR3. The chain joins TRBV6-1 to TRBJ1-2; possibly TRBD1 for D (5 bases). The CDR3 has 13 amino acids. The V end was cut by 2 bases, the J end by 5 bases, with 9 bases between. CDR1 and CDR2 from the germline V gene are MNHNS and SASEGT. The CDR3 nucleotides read TGTGCCAGCAGTGAAAGACAGCCTTATGGCTACACCTTC. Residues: CASSERQPYGYTF.

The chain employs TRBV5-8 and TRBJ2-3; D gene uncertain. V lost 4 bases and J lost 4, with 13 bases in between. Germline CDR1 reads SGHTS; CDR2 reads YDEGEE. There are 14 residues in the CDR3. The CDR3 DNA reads TGTGCCAGCAGCCCTGGGCATGGCCCAGATACGCAGTATTTT. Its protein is CASSPGHGPDTQYF.

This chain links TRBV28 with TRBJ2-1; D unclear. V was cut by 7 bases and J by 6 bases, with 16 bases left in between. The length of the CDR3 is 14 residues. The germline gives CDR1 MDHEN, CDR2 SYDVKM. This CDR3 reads CASTSTRDLNEQFF. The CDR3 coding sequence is TGTGCCAGCACATCGACACGAGATCTCAATGAGCAGTTCTTC.

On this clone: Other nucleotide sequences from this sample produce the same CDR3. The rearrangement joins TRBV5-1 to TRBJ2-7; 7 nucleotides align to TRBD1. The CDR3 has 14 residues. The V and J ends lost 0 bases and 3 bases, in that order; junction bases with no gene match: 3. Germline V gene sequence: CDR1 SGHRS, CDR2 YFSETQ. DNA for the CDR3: TGCGCCAGCAGCTTGGGGACAGGCCGCTACGAGCAGTACTTC. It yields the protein CASSLGTGRYEQYF.